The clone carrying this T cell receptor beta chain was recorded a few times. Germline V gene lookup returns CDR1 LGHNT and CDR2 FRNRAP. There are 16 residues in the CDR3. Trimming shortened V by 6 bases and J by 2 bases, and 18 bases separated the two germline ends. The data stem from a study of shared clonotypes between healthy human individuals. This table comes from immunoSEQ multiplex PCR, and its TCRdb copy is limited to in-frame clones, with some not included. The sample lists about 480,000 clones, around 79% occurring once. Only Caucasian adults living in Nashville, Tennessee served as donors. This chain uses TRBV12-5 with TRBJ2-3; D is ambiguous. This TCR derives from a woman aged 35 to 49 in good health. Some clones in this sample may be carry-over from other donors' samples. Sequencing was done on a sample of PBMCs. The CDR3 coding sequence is TGTGCTAGTGGAAGGACCAGCCAAGCGCTCACAGATACGCAGTATTTT. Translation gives CASGRTSQALTDTQYF.